Detailed here is one T cell receptor (beta chain). Its antigen is not known. Read sequence stops 3 residues before the CDR3 end, and the germline J gene provides the missing end. Germline V gives CDR1 GTSNPN, CDR2 SVGIG (reference sequence). V lost 2 bases, J lost 5 bases, and 5 bases stayed unmatched. The CDR3 is 14 amino acids. These data belong to a study of T cells in women clearing cervical HPV infection. In the study overall: Controls were women whose single incident HPV16 infection cleared within 12 months without precancer or cancer. HLA type could not be excluded as a confounder.

Repertoires were generated with immunoSEQ multiplex PCR, while TCRdb's copy carries only in-frame clones and drops some. The sample table sets out 25,000 to 35,000 clones. Study-wide findings and caveats: Repertoire richness, not evenness, was significantly elevated in CIN3+ cases versus controls.

The receptor was derived from a woman between 18 and 69 years old with a cervical HPV16 infection that either progressed to CIN3+ or cleared (not recorded which). Sequenced sample: blood buffy coat. This rearrangement joins TRBV30 to TRBJ1-5; 8 nucleotides line up with TRBD1. The covered CDR3 bases are TGTGCCTGGAGTTATCAGGGGGCGCATCAGCCC. This codes for CAWSYQGAHQP. The whole CDR3 reads CAWSYQGAHQPQHF.